This entry describes one TCR beta chain. This specimen comes from a study of blood T cell repertoires in COVID-19. For the study at large: Donors in the United States, Italy and Spain gave samples during acute or convalescent COVID-19. T cells, B-cell-depleted T cells, or PBMCs provided the cDNA or gDNA that served as material.

In the original processing: Using reference gene primer amplification, nucleated cell counts were estimated. Using immunoSEQ multiplex PCR, the repertoire was profiled, and TCRdb retains in-frame clones only, with some absent. V and J calls and clone size are those listed in that table; D and trimming were worked out from the DNA. Counted here are more than 150,000 clones, 75% to 80% occurring once; the ten biggest clones make up around 14%. V lost 8 bases, J lost 4 bases, and 7 bases stayed unmatched. The CDR3 length is 14 residues. Germline CDR1 reads SNHLY; CDR2 reads FYNNEI. This clonotype originated in a woman of 80 years or more with acute or convalescent COVID-19. This chain joins TRBV2 and TRBJ2-1, with TRBD2 matching 8 bases. The specimen was peripheral blood. CDR3 DNA: TGTGCCAGCCGTAGCGGGGAGGCTTACAATGAGCAGTTCTTC. It yields the protein CASRSGEAYNEQFF.